Presented here are 10 T cell receptor beta chains from one specimen sequenced in a study of cytomegalovirus exposure and HLA in healthy donors. 60 Vbeta and 13 Jbeta primers were used in PCR. Measured with immunoSEQ multiplex PCR; TCRdb has only the in-frame clones, and not every one. The sample includes 150,000 to 200,000 clones, around 77% of them seen just once. Sequences were obtained from PBMCs. The source of these receptors is a female donor in good health and CMV-seronegative.

V usage is TRBV4-3 and J usage is TRBJ2-3, with D uncertain. This CDR3 contains 14 residues. V lost 1 base and J lost 6, with 11 bases in between. The germline CDR1 and CDR2 sequences are LGHNA and YSLEER. CDR3 sequence (DNA): TGCGCCAGCAGCCAAGGTCAAGCGTCGGATACGCAGTATTTT. Amino acids: CASSQGQASDTQYF.

The chain is built from TRBV28 and TRBJ1-1; no reliable D call. This CDR3 is built from 14 residues. Germline assignment: CDR1 MDHEN and CDR2 SYDVKM. Trimming cost V 9 bases and J 0 bases, with 14 bases left between them. Here the CDR3 reads CASFRGSMNTEAFF. For the CDR3, the DNA is TGTGCCAGTTTTCGAGGTTCCATGAACACTGAAGCTTTCTTT.

This clone came up a few times. J is TRBJ2-5 and V is TRBV4-1; tentatively, D is TRBD1 (6 bases). CDR1 and CDR2 (germline): MGHRA, YSYEKL. The V end lost 6 bases, the J end lost 2 bases, and 13 bases lay between the germline ends. CDR3 size: 14 residues. The CDR3 DNA follows: TGCGCCAGCAGAAGGCAGGGGTTGCAAGAGACCCAGTACTTC. Encoded protein: CASRRQGLQETQYF.

The chain carries TRBV2 and TRBJ1-2; TRBD1 matches 9 bases. CDR3 length equals 14 residues. Trimming at V came to 5 bases and at J to 4 bases, leaving 5 bases not matched to a gene. Germline CDR1 reads SNHLY; CDR2 reads FYNNEI. The CDR3 sequence is CASSPETGGYGYTF. For the CDR3, the DNA is TGTGCCAGCAGTCCAGAGACAGGGGGCTATGGCTACACCTTC.

This chain joins TRBV7-2 and TRBJ1-6, with a weak D call TRBD1 (5 bases). The length of the CDR3 is 15 residues. V gave up 6 bases and J gave up 0 bases, with 9 bases separating them. Germline V gene lookup returns CDR1 SGHTA and CDR2 FQGNSA. CDR3 in DNA: TGTGCCAGCAGGGGGGGGAGCTCCTATAATTCACCCCTCCACTTT. Translating gives CASRGGSSYNSPLHF.

This chain joins TRBV6-5 and TRBJ1-3; a possible D gene is TRBD1 (5 bases). Trimming took 0 bases from V and 7 from J, leaving 16 bases between them. This CDR3 region has 16 residues. Germline CDR1 and CDR2: MNHEY and SVGAGI. CDR3 DNA: TGTGCCAGCAGTTACTCCCAGCAGGGAAGGGGTAACACCATATATTTT. This gives the protein CASSYSQQGRGNTIYF.

The chain has TRBV27 and TRBJ2-7; TRBD2 is a possible D gene (7 bases). Germline-derived CDR1 and CDR2 are MNHEY and SMNVEV (reference sequence). The CDR3 is made up of 15 amino acids. Trimming shortened V by 5 bases and J by 2 bases, and 16 bases separated the two germline ends. The CDR3 coding sequence is TGTGCCAGCAGTCCTGGGGGGAGGGGGACCTACGAGCAGTACTTC. Protein: CASSPGGRGTYEQYF.

This clone was found once. This sequence joins TRBV11-2 and TRBJ2-1, with D unresolved. The CDR3 sequence is 14 residues long. Germline V gives CDR1 SGHAT, CDR2 FQNNGV. The V gene lost 1 base and the J gene lost 7 bases, with 11 bases spanning the gap. The chain's CDR3 is CASSLVRSGNEQFF. Here the CDR3 DNA reads TGTGCCAGCAGCTTAGTCCGGAGTGGTAATGAGCAGTTCTTC. The full variable domain, rest sourced from reference TRBV11-2 and TRBJ2-1, is EAGVAQSPRYKIIEKRQSVAFWCNPISGHATLYWYQQILGQGPKLLIQFQNNGVVDDSQLPKDRFSAERLKGVDSTLKIQPAKLEDSAVYLCASSLVRSGNEQFFGPGTRLTVL.

A few counts support this clone. V is TRBV7-9 and J is TRBJ1-1, with TRBD1 matching 7 bases. This CDR3 region has 15 residues. V gave up 2 bases and J gave up 7 bases; unmatched junction bases: 10. Per the germline V gene, CDR1 is SEHNR and CDR2 is FQNEAQ (reference sequence). The CDR3 DNA reads as TGTGCCAGCAGCTTAACCACAGGGGTCCAGGATGAAGCTTTCTTT. Translated, it gives CASSLTTGVQDEAFF.

J is TRBJ2-1 and V is TRBV7-9, with 7 bases fitting TRBD2. The trim removed 4 bases at V and 3 bases at J, leaving 6 bases unmatched. The germline gives CDR1 SEHNR, CDR2 FQNEAQ (reference sequence). CDR3 length: 15 residues. CDR3 DNA sequence: TGTGCCAGCAGCTCCCCGCGGGGGATCTACAATGAGCAGTTCTTC. The encoded protein is CASSSPRGIYNEQFF.